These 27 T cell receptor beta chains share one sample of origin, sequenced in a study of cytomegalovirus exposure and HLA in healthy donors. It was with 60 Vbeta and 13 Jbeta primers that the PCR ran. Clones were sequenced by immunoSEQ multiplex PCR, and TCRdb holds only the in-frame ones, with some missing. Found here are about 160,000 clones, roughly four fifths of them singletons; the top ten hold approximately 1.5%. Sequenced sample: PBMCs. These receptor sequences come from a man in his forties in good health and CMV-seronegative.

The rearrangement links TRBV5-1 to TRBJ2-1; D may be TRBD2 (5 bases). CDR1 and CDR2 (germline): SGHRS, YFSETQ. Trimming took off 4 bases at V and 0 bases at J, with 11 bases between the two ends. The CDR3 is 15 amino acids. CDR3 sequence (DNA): TGCGCCAGCAGCCTTAGCGTAAGCTCCTACAATGAGCAGTTCTTC. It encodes CASSLSVSSYNEQFF.

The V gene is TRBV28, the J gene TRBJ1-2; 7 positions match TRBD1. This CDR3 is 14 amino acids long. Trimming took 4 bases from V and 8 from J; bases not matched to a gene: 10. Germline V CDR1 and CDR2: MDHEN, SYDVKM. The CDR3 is CASSSGQPLRGYTF. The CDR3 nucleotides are TGTGCCAGCAGTTCGGGACAGCCACTGCGGGGCTACACCTTC.

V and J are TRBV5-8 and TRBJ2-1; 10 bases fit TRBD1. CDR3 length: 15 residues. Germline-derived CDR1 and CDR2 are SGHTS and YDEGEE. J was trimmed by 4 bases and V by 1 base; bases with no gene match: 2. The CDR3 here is CASSLTGQGYNEQFF. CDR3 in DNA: TGTGCCAGCAGCTTGACGGGACAGGGGTACAATGAGCAGTTCTTC.

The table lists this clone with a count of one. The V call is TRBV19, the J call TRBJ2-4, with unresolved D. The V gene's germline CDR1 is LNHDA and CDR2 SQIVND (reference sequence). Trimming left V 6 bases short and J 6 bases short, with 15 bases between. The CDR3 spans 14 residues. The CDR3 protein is CASSLRAPGNIQYF. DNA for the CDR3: TGTGCCAGTAGCCTTCGAGCTCCCGGAAACATTCAGTACTTC.

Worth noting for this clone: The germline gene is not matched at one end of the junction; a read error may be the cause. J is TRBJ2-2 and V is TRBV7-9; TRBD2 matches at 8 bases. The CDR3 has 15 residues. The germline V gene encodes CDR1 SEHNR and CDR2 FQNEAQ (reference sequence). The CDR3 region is CSSSPTSANTGELFF. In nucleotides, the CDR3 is TGTTCCAGCAGCCCGACTAGCGCTAACACCGGGGAGCTGTTTTTT.

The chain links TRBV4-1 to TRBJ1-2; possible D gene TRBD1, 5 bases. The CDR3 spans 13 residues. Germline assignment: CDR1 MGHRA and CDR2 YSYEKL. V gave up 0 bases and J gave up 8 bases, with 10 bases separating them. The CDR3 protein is CASSQDRAGGYTF. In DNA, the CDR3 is TGCGCCAGCAGCCAAGATAGGGCAGGGGGCTACACCTTC.

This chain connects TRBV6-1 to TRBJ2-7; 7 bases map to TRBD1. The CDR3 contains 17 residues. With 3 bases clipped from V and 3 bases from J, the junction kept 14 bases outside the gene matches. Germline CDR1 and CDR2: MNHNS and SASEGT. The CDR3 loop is CASSDLYIGQEFYEQYF. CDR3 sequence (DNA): TGTGCCAGCAGTGACTTATATATCGGACAGGAATTCTACGAGCAGTACTTC.

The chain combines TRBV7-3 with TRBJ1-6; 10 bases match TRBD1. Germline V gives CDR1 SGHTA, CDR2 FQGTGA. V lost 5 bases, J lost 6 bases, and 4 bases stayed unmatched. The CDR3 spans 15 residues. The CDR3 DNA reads TGTGCCAGCAGCCTTAGGGACAGGGGTAATTCACCCCTCCACTTT. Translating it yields CASSLRDRGNSPLHF.

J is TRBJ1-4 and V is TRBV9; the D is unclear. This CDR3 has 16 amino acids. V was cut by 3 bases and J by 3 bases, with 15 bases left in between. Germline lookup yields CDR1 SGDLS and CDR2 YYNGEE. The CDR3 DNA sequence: TGTGCCAGCAGCGCCCCCCCTGAGGGCCCTAATGAAAAACTGTTTTTT. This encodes CASSAPPEGPNEKLFF.

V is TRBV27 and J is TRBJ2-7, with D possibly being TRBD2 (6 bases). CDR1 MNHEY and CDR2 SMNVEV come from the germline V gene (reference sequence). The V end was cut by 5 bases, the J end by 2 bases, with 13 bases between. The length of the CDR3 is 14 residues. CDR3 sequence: CASSPRDAAYEQYF. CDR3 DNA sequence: TGTGCCAGCAGTCCGCGGGACGCCGCCTACGAGCAGTACTTC.

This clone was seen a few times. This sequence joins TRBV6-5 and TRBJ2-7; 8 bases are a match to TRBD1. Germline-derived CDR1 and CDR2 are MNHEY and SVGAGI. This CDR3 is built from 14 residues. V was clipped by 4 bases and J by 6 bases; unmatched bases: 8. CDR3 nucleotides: TGTGCCAGCAGTTTTCCCGGACAGGGAGGCGAGCAGTACTTC. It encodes CASSFPGQGGEQYF.

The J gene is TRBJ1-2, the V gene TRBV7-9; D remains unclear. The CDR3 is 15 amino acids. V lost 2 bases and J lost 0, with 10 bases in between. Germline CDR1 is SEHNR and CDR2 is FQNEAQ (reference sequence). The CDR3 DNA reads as TGTGCCAGCAGCTTAAACCGATTAGCTAACTATGGCTACACCTTC. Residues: CASSLNRLANYGYTF.

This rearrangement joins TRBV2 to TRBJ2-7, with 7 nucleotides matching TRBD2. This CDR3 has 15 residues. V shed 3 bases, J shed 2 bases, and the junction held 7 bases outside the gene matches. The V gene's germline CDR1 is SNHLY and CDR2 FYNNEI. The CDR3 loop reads CASSDSGILTYEQYV. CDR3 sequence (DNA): TGTGCCAGCAGTGACAGCGGGATCCTCACCTACGAGCAGTACGTC.

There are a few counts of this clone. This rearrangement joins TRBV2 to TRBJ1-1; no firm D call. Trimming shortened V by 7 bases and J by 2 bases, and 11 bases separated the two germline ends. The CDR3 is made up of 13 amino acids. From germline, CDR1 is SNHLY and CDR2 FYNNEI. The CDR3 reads CASIRLPNTEAFF. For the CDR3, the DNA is TGTGCCAGCATCAGACTACCAAACACTGAAGCTTTCTTT.

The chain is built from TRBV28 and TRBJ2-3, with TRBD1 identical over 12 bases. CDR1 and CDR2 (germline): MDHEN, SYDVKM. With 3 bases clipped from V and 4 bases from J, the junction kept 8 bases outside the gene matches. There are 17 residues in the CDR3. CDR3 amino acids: CASSFGRDRGPADTQYF. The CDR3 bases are TGTGCCAGCAGTTTCGGACGGGACAGGGGGCCCGCAGATACGCAGTATTTT. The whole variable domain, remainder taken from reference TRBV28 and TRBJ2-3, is DVKVTQSSRYLVKRTGEKVFLECVQDMDHENMFWYRQDPGLGLRLIYFSYDVKMKEKGDIPEGYSVSREKKERFSLILESASTNQTSMYLCASSFGRDRGPADTQYFGPGTRLTVL.

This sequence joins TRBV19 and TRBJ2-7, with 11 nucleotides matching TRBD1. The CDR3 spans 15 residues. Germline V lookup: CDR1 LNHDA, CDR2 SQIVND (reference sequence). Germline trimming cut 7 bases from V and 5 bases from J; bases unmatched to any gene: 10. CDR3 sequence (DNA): TGTGCCAGTACTTGGACAGGGGGCGAAATGGACGAGCAGTACTTC. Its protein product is CASTWTGGEMDEQYF.

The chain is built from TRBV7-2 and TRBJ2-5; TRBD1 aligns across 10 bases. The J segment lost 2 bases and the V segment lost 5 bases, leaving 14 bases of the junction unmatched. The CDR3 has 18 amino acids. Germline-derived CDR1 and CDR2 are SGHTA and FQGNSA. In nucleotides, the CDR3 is TGTGCCAGCAGCCCCGGGACAGGGGCCCTAGTTGGTCAAGAGACCCAGTACTTC. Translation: CASSPGTGALVGQETQYF.

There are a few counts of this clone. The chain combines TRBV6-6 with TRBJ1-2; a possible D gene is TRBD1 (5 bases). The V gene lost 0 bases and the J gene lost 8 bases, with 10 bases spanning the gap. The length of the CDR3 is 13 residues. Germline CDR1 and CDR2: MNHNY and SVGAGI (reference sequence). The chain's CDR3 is CASSYSEGRGYTF. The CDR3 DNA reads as TGTGCCAGCAGTTACTCGGAGGGACGGGGCTACACCTTC.

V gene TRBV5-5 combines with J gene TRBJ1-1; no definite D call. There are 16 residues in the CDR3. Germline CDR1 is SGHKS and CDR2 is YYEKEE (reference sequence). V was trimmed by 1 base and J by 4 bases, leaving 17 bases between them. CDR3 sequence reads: CASSLMERVMGTEAFF. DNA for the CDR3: TGTGCCAGCAGCTTGATGGAACGGGTCATGGGCACTGAAGCTTTCTTT.

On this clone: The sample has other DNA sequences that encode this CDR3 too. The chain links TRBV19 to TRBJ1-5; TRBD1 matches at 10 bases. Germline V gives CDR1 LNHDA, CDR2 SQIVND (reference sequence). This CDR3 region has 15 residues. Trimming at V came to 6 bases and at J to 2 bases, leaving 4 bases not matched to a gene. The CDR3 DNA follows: TGTGCCAGTAGAGACAGGGGGCGAGGCAATCAGCCCCAGCATTTT. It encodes CASRDRGRGNQPQHF.

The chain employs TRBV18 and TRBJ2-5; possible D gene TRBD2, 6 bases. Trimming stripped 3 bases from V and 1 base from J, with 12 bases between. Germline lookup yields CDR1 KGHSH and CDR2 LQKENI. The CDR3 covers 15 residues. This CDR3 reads CASSPSASVQETQYF. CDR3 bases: TGTGCCAGCTCACCGTCAGCTAGCGTCCAAGAGACCCAGTACTTC. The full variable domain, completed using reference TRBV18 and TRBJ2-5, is NAGVMQNPRHLVRRRGQEARLRCSPMKGHSHVYWYRQLPEEGLKFMVYLQKENIIDESGMPKERFSAEFPKEGPSILRIQQVVRGDSAAYFCASSPSASVQETQYFGPGTRLLVL.

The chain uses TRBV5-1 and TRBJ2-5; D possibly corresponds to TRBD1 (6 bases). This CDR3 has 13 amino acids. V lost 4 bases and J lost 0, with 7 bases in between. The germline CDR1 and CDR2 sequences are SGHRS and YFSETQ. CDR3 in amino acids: CASSRDNQETQYF. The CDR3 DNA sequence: TGCGCCAGCAGCCGGGACAACCAAGAGACCCAGTACTTC.

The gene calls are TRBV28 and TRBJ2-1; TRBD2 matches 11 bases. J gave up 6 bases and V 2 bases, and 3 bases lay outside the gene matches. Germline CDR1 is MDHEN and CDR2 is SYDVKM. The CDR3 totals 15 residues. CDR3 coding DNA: TGTGCCAGCAGTTTAAGACTAGCGGGGATCAATGAGCAGTTCTTC. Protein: CASSLRLAGINEQFF. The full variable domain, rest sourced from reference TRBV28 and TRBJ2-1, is DVKVTQSSRYLVKRTGEKVFLECVQDMDHENMFWYRQDPGLGLRLIYFSYDVKMKEKGDIPEGYSVSREKKERFSLILESASTNQTSMYLCASSLRLAGINEQFFGPGTRLTVL.

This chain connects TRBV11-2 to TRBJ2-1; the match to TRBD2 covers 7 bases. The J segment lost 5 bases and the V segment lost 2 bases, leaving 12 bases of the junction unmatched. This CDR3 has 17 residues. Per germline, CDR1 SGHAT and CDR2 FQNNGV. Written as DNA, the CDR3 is TGTGCCAGCAGCTTAAGCCCTTTAGCGCGGGAGAACAATGAGCAGTTCTTC. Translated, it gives CASSLSPLARENNEQFF.

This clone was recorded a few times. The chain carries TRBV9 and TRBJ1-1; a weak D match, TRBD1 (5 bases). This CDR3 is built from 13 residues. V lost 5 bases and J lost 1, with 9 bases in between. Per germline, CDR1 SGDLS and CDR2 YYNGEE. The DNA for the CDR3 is TGTGCCAGCAGGGGACTAGCGAACACTGAAGCTTTCTTT. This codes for CASRGLANTEAFF.

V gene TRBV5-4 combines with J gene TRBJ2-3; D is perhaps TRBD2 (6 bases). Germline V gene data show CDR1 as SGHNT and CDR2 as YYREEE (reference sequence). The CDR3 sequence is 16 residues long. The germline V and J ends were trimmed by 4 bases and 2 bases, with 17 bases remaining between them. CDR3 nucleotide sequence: TGTGCCAGCAGCACCCGAGCGGGCGACGACACAGATACGCAGTATTTT. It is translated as CASSTRAGDDTDTQYF. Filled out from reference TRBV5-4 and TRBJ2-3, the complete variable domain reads ETGVTQSPTHLIKTRGQQVTLRCSSQSGHNTVSWYQQALGQGPQFIFQYYREEENGRGNFPPRFSGLQFPNYSSELNVNALELDDSALYLCASSTRAGDDTDTQYFGPGTRLTVL.

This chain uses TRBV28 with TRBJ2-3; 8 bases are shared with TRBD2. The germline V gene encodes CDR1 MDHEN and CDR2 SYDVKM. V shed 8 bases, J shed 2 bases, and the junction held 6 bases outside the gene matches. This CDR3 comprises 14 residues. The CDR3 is CASSTSGYTDTQYF. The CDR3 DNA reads TGTGCCAGCTCCACTAGCGGCTACACAGATACGCAGTATTTT.